This T cell receptor beta chain originates from a study of shared clonotypes between healthy human individuals. Produced via immunoSEQ multiplex PCR; TCRdb's table is partial and in-frame only. The sample records a few million clones, around nine tenths being singletons. The germline CDR1 and CDR2 sequences are MRHNA and SNTAGT. This CDR3 is 15 amino acids long. Trimming stripped 6 bases from V and 0 bases from J, with 13 bases between. General study results and limits: Compared with clonotypes that all four donors shared, non-shared clonotypes had lower generation probabilities.

Turning to this clone: The antigen is undetermined.

Material for sequencing was naive CD4+ T cells sorted from blood. Regarding subset: CD45RA+ positively selected. J is TRBJ2-3 and V is TRBV6-4, with D perhaps TRBD2 (5 bases). This TCR derives from a man aged 18 to 35 in good health. The chain's CDR3 is CASSSGVSSTDTQYF. CDR3 sequence (DNA): TGTGCCAGCAGCTCCGGGGTCTCTAGCACAGATACGCAGTATTTT.